The 22 T cell receptor beta chains in this list originate from one sample, sequenced in a study of identical twins. TCRdb re-derived calls from the 5' RACE reads in MiXCR, one entry per CDR3 protein. The sample consists of some 900,000 distinct CDR3 sequences, roughly 12% of them appearing once. These sequences were also reported in another study, on yellow fever vaccine responses in identical twins.

The sequenced sample consisted of PBMCs. These receptors all stem from a woman between 18 and 29 years old in good health.

The V gene is TRBV10-3, the J gene TRBJ1-1; 7 nucleotides align to TRBD1. Germline trimming cut 3 bases from V and 4 bases from J; bases unmatched to any gene: 5. Germline lookup yields CDR1 ENHRY and CDR2 SYGVKD. The CDR3 contains 14 residues. The CDR3 loop is CAISDLSGGTEAFF. The CDR3 DNA reads as TGTGCCATCAGTGATTTATCAGGGGGCACTGAAGCTTTCTTT.

This clonotype occurred a few times. The gene calls are TRBV12-3 or TRBV12-4 and TRBJ2-1, with TRBD2 identical over 10 bases. J lost 1 base, V lost 5 bases, and 14 bases had no gene match. This CDR3 is built from 19 residues. For the CDR3, the DNA is TGTGCCAGCAGTGCCGCCGGGACTAGCGTTCGGAGATCCTACAATGAGCAGTTCTTC. It encodes CASSAAGTSVRRSYNEQFF.

CDR3 DNA sequence: TGTGCCAGCAGCCAGGATGGGCGAAGCACAGATACGCAGTATTTT. Residues: CASSQDGRSTDTQYF. The chain has TRBV3-1 and TRBJ2-3; the D is unclear. This CDR3 spans 15 amino acids. The V end was cut by 3 bases, the J end by 0 bases, with 10 bases between. CDR1 LGHDT and CDR2 YNNKEL come from the germline V gene (reference sequence).

This clonotype was detected a few times. The chain recombines TRBV10-3 with TRBJ2-1; D is unclear. The germline V gene has CDR1 ENHRY and CDR2 SYGVKD. V was pared by 0 bases and J by 10 bases, with 10 bases between. This CDR3 comprises 13 residues. CDR3 region: CAISESPTEEQFF. The CDR3 coding sequence is TGTGCCATCAGTGAGTCTCCAACAGAAGAGCAGTTCTTC.

This clonotype has more than one count but fewer than ten. The CDR3 loop reads CASSPSIGPGELFF. The CDR3 DNA reads TGTGCCAGCAGCCCCTCTATTGGGCCCGGGGAGCTGTTTTTT. The rearrangement uses TRBV27 and TRBJ2-2; D unresolved. Germline CDR1 is MNHEY and CDR2 is SMNVEV (reference sequence). V was cut by 6 bases and J by 6 bases, with 14 bases left in between. The CDR3 has 14 amino acids.

In this sample, this clonotype turned up a few times. The chain combines TRBV28 with TRBJ2-7; 9 bases fit TRBD1. V was pared by 5 bases and J by 4 bases, with 9 bases of the junction left unmatched. Germline assignment: CDR1 MDHEN and CDR2 SYDVKM. This CDR3 region has 15 residues. In nucleotides, the CDR3 is TGTGCCAGCAGTCCTTACGGGACAGGGATTTACGAGCAGTACTTC. Its protein product is CASSPYGTGIYEQYF.

CDR3 sequence: CASSQPRGGRPGELFF. The CDR3 coding sequence is TGTGCCAGCAGCCAACCCCGGGGTGGCAGGCCGGGGGAGCTGTTTTTT. This sequence joins TRBV11-3 and TRBJ2-2; tentatively, D is TRBD2 (5 bases). In germline, CDR1 is SGHNT, CDR2 YENEEA. The CDR3 runs to 16 residues. With 5 bases removed from V and 8 bases from J, the gap between germline ends came to 21 bases.

This chain uses TRBV7-9 with TRBJ2-5, with 12 bases matching TRBD2. V lost 2 bases and J lost 5; bases outside the gene matches: 9. CDR3 length: 17 amino acids. Per germline, CDR1 SEHNR and CDR2 FQNEAQ (reference sequence). The CDR3 coding sequence is TGTGCCAGCAGCTTACCCTACCGACTAGCGGGGGAGGAGACCCAGTACTTC. It codes for CASSLPYRLAGEETQYF.

This clonotype was observed a handful of times. The chain has TRBV2 and TRBJ2-2, with D uncertain. The germline V and J ends were trimmed by 7 bases and 5 bases, with 11 bases remaining between them. Looked up from germline, CDR1 is SNHLY and CDR2 is FYNNEI. This CDR3 has 13 residues. CDR3 residues: CASKAGHTGELFF. The CDR3 DNA reads as TGTGCCAGCAAAGCAGGCCATACCGGGGAGCTGTTTTTT.

This clonotype was seen only a few times. The chain links TRBV5-5 to TRBJ2-1, with TRBD2 as a possible D gene (6 bases). V lost 1 base to trimming and J lost 7 bases, with 15 bases between them. CDR3 size: 15 residues. Germline CDR1 SGHKS, CDR2 YYEKEE (reference sequence). The CDR3 reads CASSLTGVGDNEQFF. The CDR3, as DNA: TGTGCCAGCAGCTTGACGGGAGTAGGTGATAATGAGCAGTTCTTC.

This rearrangement joins TRBV6-1 to TRBJ1-1, with D possibly matching TRBD1 (6 bases). CDR1 is MNHNS and CDR2 is SASEGT in the germline V gene. V lost 6 bases and J lost 5, with 13 bases in between. The CDR3 contains 13 residues. The CDR3: CASRPAGETEAFF. CDR3 sequence (DNA): TGTGCCAGCAGGCCGGCAGGGGAAACTGAAGCTTTCTTT.

This clonotype has a count of ten or more. The rearrangement joins TRBV7-9 to TRBJ2-3; unclear D gene. V lost 2 bases to trimming and J lost 4 bases, with 4 bases between them. Germline loops: CDR1 SEHNR, CDR2 FQNEAQ (reference sequence). CDR3 length: 12 amino acids. CDR3 coding DNA: TGTGCCAGCAGCTTAAACCCAGATACGCAGTATTTT. Its translation: CASSLNPDTQYF.

This clonotype was observed many times. The chain recombines TRBV7-9 with TRBJ2-3; unclear D gene. The germline V gene encodes CDR1 SEHNR and CDR2 FQNEAQ (reference sequence). V shed 6 bases and J shed 5 bases, with 9 bases lying between them. This CDR3 is built from 12 residues. In DNA, the CDR3 is TGTGCCAGCAGTCCTATGGGAGATACGCAGTATTTT. It codes for CASSPMGDTQYF.

The rearrangement uses TRBV7-8 and TRBJ1-6; possibly TRBD1 for D (5 bases). The CDR3 consists of 15 residues. Trimming cost V 0 bases and J 9 bases, with 12 bases left between them. The germline gives CDR1 SGHVS, CDR2 FQNEAQ. Here the CDR3 reads CASSLARGGFSPLHF. The CDR3, as DNA: TGTGCCAGCAGCTTAGCGCGGGGGGGTTTTTCACCCCTCCACTTT.

This clonotype showed up many times. The chain combines TRBV4-1 with TRBJ2-1; 7 bases match TRBD1. The V and J ends lost 10 bases and 7 bases, in that order; junction bases with no gene match: 7. The CDR3 consists of 12 residues. Germline CDR1 MGHRA, CDR2 YSYEKL. The CDR3 protein is CATRDSKNEQFF. The CDR3 DNA sequence: TGCGCCACACGGGACAGTAAAAATGAGCAGTTCTTC.

This clonotype was counted between two and nine times. V gene TRBV11-1 combines with J gene TRBJ2-2; 7 bases fit TRBD2. This CDR3 spans 18 amino acids. Trimming removed 5 bases from V and 5 bases from J; junction bases left unmatched: 17. Germline V gene data show CDR1 as SGHAT and CDR2 as FQDESV (reference sequence). The CDR3 DNA reads as TGTGCCAGCAGCACCCAAGCTCCCCGCGGGAGAGGTACCGGGGAGCTGTTTTTT. It yields the protein CASSTQAPRGRGTGELFF.

The J gene is TRBJ2-3, the V gene TRBV5-1, with 7 bases matching TRBD1. Germline lookup yields CDR1 SGHRS and CDR2 YFSETQ. The CDR3 totals 14 residues. The junction had 5 bases not matched to a gene; V was cut back by 5 bases and J by 2 bases. The CDR3 here is CASRIGGHTDTQYF. Written as DNA, the CDR3 is TGCGCCAGCAGGATAGGGGGCCACACAGATACGCAGTATTTT.

The table lists this clonotype with many counts. This chain uses TRBV20-1 with TRBJ2-1, with 12 bases aligning to TRBD2. Germline V CDR1 and CDR2: DFQATT, SNEGSKA (reference sequence). The ends lost 0 bases at V and 9 bases at J; junction bases unmatched: 6. This CDR3 has 15 amino acids. In nucleotides, the CDR3 is TGCAGTGCTAGAGATCTAGCGGGAGGGCCAGGTGAGCAGTTCTTC. This translates into CSARDLAGGPGEQFF.

This clonotype was counted only a few times. The chain combines TRBV14 with TRBJ2-3; 7 bases fit TRBD2. Germline-derived CDR1 and CDR2 are SGHDN and FVKESK. V trimming: 0 bases; J trimming: 1 base; junction bases outside the gene matches: 7. There are 17 residues in the CDR3. For the CDR3, the DNA is TGTGCCAGCAGCCAAGATTTGTCGGCGGGGGGCACAGATACGCAGTATTTT. It is translated as CASSQDLSAGGTDTQYF.

In this sample, this clonotype turned up many times. The chain links TRBV28 to TRBJ2-5, with a tentative D call TRBD1 (6 bases). There are 14 residues in the CDR3. V shed 3 bases and J shed 5 bases, with 13 bases lying between them. CDR1 and CDR2 from the germline V gene are MDHEN and SYDVKM. CDR3: CASSFRTVGETQYF. CDR3 in DNA: TGTGCCAGCAGTTTCCGGACAGTAGGGGAGACCCAGTACTTC.

This clonotype was picked up a small number of times. The chain employs TRBV12-3 or TRBV12-4 and TRBJ2-3; TRBD2 agrees at 8 bases. J gave up 2 bases and V 1 base, and 5 bases lay outside the gene matches. This CDR3 has 16 residues. CDR3 sequence reads: CASSLGTSWNTDTQYF. The CDR3 nucleotides read TGTGCCAGCAGTTTAGGGACTAGCTGGAACACAGATACGCAGTATTTT.

Note on this clonotype: Its ends do not fully match the called genes, so a read error is possible. The chain carries TRBV20-1 and TRBJ2-7, with D tentatively TRBD2 (5 bases). CDR1 is DFQATT and CDR2 is SNEGSKA in the germline V gene (reference sequence). This CDR3 region has 16 residues. CDR3 sequence: CSAGDPARAEDYEQYF. The DNA for the CDR3 is TGCAGTGCTGGAGACCCCGCTAGAGCGGAGGACTACGAGCAGTACTTC.